This is a list of T cell receptor beta chains from one sample in a study. TCRdb re-analysed the 5' RACE reads in MiXCR, keeping a single row per CDR3 protein. The table lists about 57,000 distinct CDR3 sequences, about 28% of them singletons. Sequencing input: tumor-infiltrating Tregs sorted from the breast tumor. Receptors originate from a female donor with breast cancer. Each CDR3 is given with its conserved first and last residue. D genes are given only for firm matches. Size is stated for part of the rows, as once, few or many counts, or as a class when the clone is expanded.

DNA: TGTGCCACCAGCAGAGATGGGACTAGCAAACGGACCCAGTACTTC; CDR3: CATSRDGTSKRTQYF; J: TRBJ2-5; size: few; V: TRBV15; D: TRBD2
DNA: TGCAGTGCTAGAGATCGGGGGGGCGATCATGAAAAACTGTTTTTT; CDR3: CSARDRGGDHEKLFF; J: TRBJ1-4; size: few; V: TRBV20-1; D: -
DNA: TGCAGTGCTAGAGGTTCTACTGAAGCTTTCTTT; CDR3: CSARGSTEAFF; J: TRBJ1-1; size: medium-sized; V: TRBV20-1; D: -
DNA: TGTGCCAGCAGCCAAGGGCGGGGTCTTCGATCCCCGAACACTGAAGCTTTCTTT; CDR3: CASSQGRGLRSPNTEAFF; J: TRBJ1-1; size: -; V: TRBV4-2; D: -
DNA: TGTGCCAGCAGCCAAGATTTAGGGAGTGAGACCCAGTACTTC; CDR3: CASSQDLGSETQYF; J: TRBJ2-5; size: -; V: TRBV4-2; D: -
DNA: TGTGCCAGCAGCCGAACGGGACAGGGGGACGCTGAAGCTTTCTTT; CDR3: CASSRTGQGDAEAFF; J: TRBJ1-1; size: few; V: TRBV4-2; D: TRBD1
DNA: TGTGCCTGTGGCGTGACAGGTCCTGAAGCTTTCTTT; CDR3: CACGVTGPEAFF; J: TRBJ1-1; size: -; V: TRBV30; D: -
DNA: TGCAGTGCCCCAAGCGTACATAGCACTGAAGCTTTCTTT; CDR3: CSAPSVHSTEAFF; J: TRBJ1-1; size: many; V: TRBV20-1; D: -
DNA: TGCGCCAGCAGAAAAGGGTCGGTGAGCACAGATACGCAGTATTTT; CDR3: CASRKGSVSTDTQYF; J: TRBJ2-3; size: -; V: TRBV5-1; D: -
DNA: TGTGCCAGCAGCTTCAAGCCGGGGACTAGCGGGAGCTCCTACAATGAGCAGTTCTTC; CDR3: CASSFKPGTSGSSYNEQFF; J: TRBJ2-1; size: -; V: TRBV9; D: TRBD2
DNA: TGTGCTAGCACCTACCGACAGAAATTGAACGAGCAGTACTTC; CDR3: CASTYRQKLNEQYF; J: TRBJ2-7; size: -; V: TRBV11-2; D: -
DNA: TGTGCCAGCAGCTTAGGTTCGGGACAGATCCAAGAGACCCAGTACTTC; CDR3: CASSLGSGQIQETQYF; J: TRBJ2-5; size: -; V: TRBV11-3; D: TRBD1
DNA: TGCGCCAGCAGCTTGGGAACTAACCAAGAGACCCAGTACTTC; CDR3: CASSLGTNQETQYF; J: TRBJ2-5; size: few; V: TRBV5-1; D: -
DNA: TGTGCCAGCAGCGTAACGACGCGGGGGACCCAGTACTTC; CDR3: CASSVTTRGTQYF; J: TRBJ2-5; size: -; V: TRBV9; D: -
DNA: TGTGCCAGCAGCAAAGGGGAGAGCTCTGGGGCCAACGTCCTGACTTTC; CDR3: CASSKGESSGANVLTF; J: TRBJ2-6; size: few; V: TRBV7-8; D: -
DNA: TGTGCCAGCAGCCCAACGGGACAGGGAAACACTGAAGCTTTCTTT; CDR3: CASSPTGQGNTEAFF; J: TRBJ1-1; size: -; V: TRBV12-3/TRBV12-4; D: TRBD1
DNA: TGTGCCAGCAGCTTAGACAGGGAGGGGACCCAGTACTTC; CDR3: CASSLDREGTQYF; J: TRBJ2-5; size: few; V: TRBV7-2; D: -
DNA: TGCAGTGCTAGAGATCAACGGCAGGGGAATTCACCCCTCCACTTT; CDR3: CSARDQRQGNSPLHF; J: TRBJ1-6; size: -; V: TRBV20-1; D: -
DNA: TGTGCCAGCAGTGAAGGAGCCTACGAGCAGTACTTC; CDR3: CASSEGAYEQYF; J: TRBJ2-7; size: -; V: TRBV6-1; D: -
DNA: TGTGCCAGCAGCTTAGCGGGGGCGGACTCCTACAATGAGCAGTTCTTC; CDR3: CASSLAGADSYNEQFF; J: TRBJ2-1; size: few; V: TRBV7-9; D: -
DNA: TGTGCCAGCAGCCAAGATTGGGGCGAGCAGTACTTC; CDR3: CASSQDWGEQYF; J: TRBJ2-7; size: few; V: TRBV14; D: -